The 6 T cell receptor beta chains in this list originate from one sample, sequenced in a study of a mutant IDH1 vaccine in newly diagnosed glioma. Libraries were prepared by immunoSEQ multiplex PCR; TCRdb keeps only in-frame clonotypes and omits some of them. Of 50,000 to 65,000 clones listed, 70% to 90% were seen once; the top ten hold around 21%. Stated time point: baseline, week 1 (first vaccination visit). Documented treatment: pre-vaccination baseline after standard-of-care therapy. The material was PBMCs, obtained from a glioma patient treated with radiotherapy, temozolomide or both. The receptors derive from a man aged 18 to 35 with glioma.

This chain connects TRBV6-1 to TRBJ2-7; a weak D match, TRBD2 (6 bases). The CDR3 has 15 residues. Germline loops: CDR1 MNHNS, CDR2 SASEGT. The ends were cut back, 4 bases at V and 5 bases at J, with 18 bases in the middle. The CDR3 DNA reads as TGTGCCAGCAGTGGCGGGGCTAGCGCTCAACACGAGCAGTACTTC. Residues: CASSGGASAQHEQYF.

This chain uses TRBV29-1 with TRBJ1-2; possibly TRBD1 for D (5 bases). Per germline, CDR1 SQVTM and CDR2 ANQGSEA. Between the trimmed V and J ends, which lost 4 bases and 9 bases, there was a span of 15 bases. This CDR3 contains 12 residues. DNA of the CDR3: TGCAGCGTTGGGACACTTCCTGGGAGCTACACCTTC. Encoded protein: CSVGTLPGSYTF. The full variable domain, with the rest looked up from reference TRBV29-1 and TRBJ1-2, is SAVISQKPSRDICQRGTSLTIQCQVDSQVTMMFWYRQQPGQSLTLIATANQGSEATYESGFVIDKFPISRPNLTFSTLTVSNMSPEDSSIYLCSVGTLPGSYTFGSGTRLTVV.

The V and J genes are TRBV13 and TRBJ1-1; no reliable D call. There are 14 residues in the CDR3. The V end lost 3 bases, the J end lost 3 bases, and 11 bases lay between the germline ends. CDR1 is PRHDT, CDR2 FYEKMQ, per germline (reference sequence). This CDR3 is CASSFQSGYTEAFF. For the CDR3, the DNA is TGTGCCAGCAGCTTTCAGAGCGGGTACACTGAAGCTTTCTTT.

V gene TRBV11-2 combines with J gene TRBJ2-5, with a weak D call TRBD2 (5 bases). CDR1 is SGHAT, CDR2 FQNNGV, per germline. The length of the CDR3 is 13 residues. V was pared by 5 bases and J by 1 base, with 8 bases between. The CDR3 spells CASSEGLQETQYF. The CDR3 DNA reads TGTGCCAGCAGCGAGGGCCTCCAAGAGACCCAGTACTTC.

The chain combines TRBV30 with TRBJ2-3; 10 positions match TRBD2. This CDR3 comprises 15 residues. CDR1 is GTSNPN, CDR2 SVGIG, per germline (reference sequence). The V segment lost 3 bases and the J segment 2 bases; nucleotides outside the gene matches: 5. CDR3 bases: TGTGCCTGGAGCAGAGGGACTAGCGTCACAGATACGCAGTATTTT. Protein: CAWSRGTSVTDTQYF.

The rearrangement links TRBV7-2 to TRBJ2-5; 9 bases line up with TRBD1. CDR3 size: 16 residues. Trimming cost V 1 base and J 5 bases; bases outside gene matches: 8. Germline lookup yields CDR1 SGHTA and CDR2 FQGNSA. CDR3 DNA sequence: TGTGCCAGCAGCTTAGGGACAGGGGACCTCGGGGAGACCCAGTACTTC. Translation gives CASSLGTGDLGETQYF. The full variable domain, completed using reference TRBV7-2 and TRBJ2-5, is GAGVSQSPSNKVTEKGKDVELRCDPISGHTALYWYRQSLGQGLEFLIYFQGNSAPDKSGLPSDRFSAERTGGSVSTLTIQRTQQEDSAVYLCASSLGTGDLGETQYFGPGTRLLVL.